Following are 26 T cell receptor beta chains from one sample sequenced in a study of blood T cell repertoires in COVID-19. Generated by immunoSEQ multiplex PCR, the TCRdb table keeps only in-frame clones and is missing some. The sample comprises hundreds of thousands of clones, 88% of which are singletons, and 2% to 2.5% rests with the top ten. The sample consisted of PBMCs or T cells enriched from blood (not recorded which). These receptors came from a woman in her sixties in a cohort exposed to, infected with or recovered from COVID-19 (not recorded which).

V and J are TRBV25-1 and TRBJ2-7; tentative D call: TRBD1 (5 bases). CDR3 size: 13 residues. V was shortened by 3 bases and J by 9 bases, with 15 bases between the two germline ends. Per germline, CDR1 MGHDK and CDR2 SYGVNS. The DNA for the CDR3 is TGTGCCAGCAGTGATTTTAAGGGGTCGGCGCAGTACTTC. This translates into CASSDFKGSAQYF.

This clone was observed once. The rearrangement joins TRBV5-1 to TRBJ2-1; possibly TRBD2 for D (6 bases). This CDR3 is 15 amino acids long. CDR1 is SGHRS, CDR2 YFSETQ, per germline. V was shortened by 0 bases and J by 6 bases, with 13 bases between the two germline ends. The CDR3 loop reads CASSLASGRGNEQFF. The DNA for the CDR3 is TGCGCCAGCAGCTTGGCTTCGGGGCGGGGCAATGAGCAGTTCTTC.

The chain employs TRBV12-3 or TRBV12-4 and TRBJ2-5, with D unresolved. The CDR3 is made up of 12 amino acids. Trimming cost V 5 bases and J 5 bases, with 9 bases left between them. The CDR3 here is CASSKNSETQYF. CDR3 bases: TGTGCCAGCAGTAAAAACTCCGAGACCCAGTACTTC.

The chain uses TRBV15 and TRBJ1-1; D is undetermined. This CDR3 comprises 15 residues. The ends were cut back, 1 base at V and 0 bases at J, with 9 bases in the middle. From germline, CDR1 is LNHNV and CDR2 YYDKDF (reference sequence). CDR3 in amino acids: CATSRVAEMNTEAFF. The CDR3 nucleotides read TGTGCCACCAGCAGAGTGGCAGAAATGAACACTGAAGCTTTCTTT. The whole variable domain, filled in from reference TRBV15 and TRBJ1-1, reads DAMVIQNPRYQVTQFGKPVTLSCSQTLNHNVMYWYQQKSSQAPKLLFHYYDKDFNNEADTPDNFQSRRPNTSFCFLDIRSPGLGDTAMYLCATSRVAEMNTEAFFGQGTRLTVV.

This clone was recorded once. The CDR3 spells CASSDLGAYEQYF. The CDR3 DNA sequence: TGTGCCAGCAGTGATTTAGGGGCCTACGAGCAGTACTTC. The chain links TRBV6-1 to TRBJ2-7; TRBD1 might be the D (5 bases). V was pared by 3 bases and J by 2 bases, with 8 bases between. Germline V CDR1 and CDR2: MNHNS, SASEGT. The CDR3 totals 13 residues.

The gene calls are TRBV27 and TRBJ2-7; 10 nucleotides agree with TRBD2. The CDR3 sequence is 16 residues long. Germline loops: CDR1 MNHEY, CDR2 SMNVEV (reference sequence). V dropped 4 bases and J dropped 2; count of bases not matched to a gene: 8. For the CDR3, the DNA is TGTGCCAGCAGTTCCCTTATAGCGGGAGGACCCTACGAGCAGTACTTC. It is translated as CASSSLIAGGPYEQYF.

The V call is TRBV7-2, the J call TRBJ2-3; no firm D call. The CDR3 runs to 13 residues. Trimming took off 5 bases at V and 5 bases at J, with 11 bases between the two ends. Germline V gene data show CDR1 as SGHTA and CDR2 as FQGNSA. CDR3 loop: CASSAYSGDTQYF. The CDR3 coding sequence is TGTGCCAGCAGCGCCTACAGTGGAGATACGCAGTATTTT.

The CDR3 nucleotides are TGTGCCAGCAGCCTCAGGGGGCTGACTGAAGCTTTCTTT. Translation: CASSLRGLTEAFF. The V and J genes are TRBV7-3 and TRBJ1-1, with 8 nucleotides matching TRBD1. Germline V gene data show CDR1 as SGHTA and CDR2 as FQGTGA. The CDR3 contains 13 residues. V lost 5 bases to trimming and J lost 5 bases; unmatched junction nucleotides: 4.

This clone was detected only once. This sequence joins TRBV15 and TRBJ1-4, with TRBD1 matching 7 bases. Trimming removed 3 bases from V and 8 bases from J; junction bases left unmatched: 9. The germline CDR1 and CDR2 sequences are LNHNV and YYDKDF (reference sequence). The CDR3 is 15 residues long. The CDR3 is CATSSETGVNEKLFF. The CDR3 nucleotides read TGTGCCACCAGCAGCGAAACAGGGGTAAACGAAAAACTGTTTTTT.

This rearrangement joins TRBV7-2 to TRBJ2-7, with D possibly matching TRBD2 (5 bases). The CDR3 is 14 amino acids. Germline V CDR1 and CDR2: SGHTA, FQGNSA. Trimming removed 3 bases from V and 1 base from J, with 10 bases in between. The CDR3 reads CASSLRALSYEQYF. In nucleotides, the CDR3 is TGTGCCAGCAGCTTGAGGGCTCTATCCTACGAGCAGTACTTC.

The CDR3 is CRVGSPGANVLTF. In nucleotides, the CDR3 is TGTCGGGTTGGTAGTCCTGGGGCCAACGTCCTGACTTTC. The V call is TRBV19, the J call TRBJ2-6; unclear D gene. Germline lookup yields CDR1 LNHDA and CDR2 SQIVND (reference sequence). This CDR3 is built from 13 residues.

V and J are TRBV7-2 and TRBJ2-2, with a weak D call TRBD2 (5 bases). Germline assignment: CDR1 SGHTA and CDR2 FQGNSA. The CDR3 is made up of 14 amino acids. Trimming stripped 2 bases from V and 5 bases from J, with 9 bases between. The CDR3 sequence is CASSLQTGTGELFF. The CDR3 DNA follows: TGTGCCAGCAGCTTACAGACGGGGACCGGGGAGCTGTTTTTT.

The V gene is TRBV4-1, the J gene TRBJ1-2, with D unclear. CDR1 and CDR2 (germline): MGHRA, YSYEKL. V was pared by 0 bases and J by 7 bases, with 9 bases between. This CDR3 region has 13 residues. The CDR3 coding sequence is TGCGCCAGCAGCCAAGATCGGTTTACTGGCTACACCTTC. This gives the protein CASSQDRFTGYTF.

The chain couples TRBV11-3 to TRBJ2-1; TRBD2 might be the D (7 bases). V lost 5 bases and J lost 7, with 18 bases in between. This CDR3 spans 15 amino acids. Germline V gives CDR1 SGHNT, CDR2 YENEEA. The CDR3 loop reads CASSRFFGRGNEQFF. Written as DNA, the CDR3 is TGTGCCAGCAGCCGCTTTTTTGGGAGGGGGAATGAGCAGTTCTTC. Supplemented by reference TRBV11-3 and TRBJ2-1, the full variable domain reads EAGVVQSPRYKIIEKKQPVAFWCNPISGHNTLYWYLQNLGQGPELLIRYENEEAVDDSQLPKDRFSAERLKGVDSTLKIQPAELGDSAVYLCASSRFFGRGNEQFFGPGTRLTVL.

J is TRBJ2-7 and V is TRBV29-1; 9 bases are a match to TRBD2. The length of the CDR3 is 14 residues. Trimming took 4 bases from V and 2 from J; bases not matched to a gene: 6. CDR1 and CDR2 (germline): SQVTM, ANQGSEA. In nucleotides, the CDR3 is TGCAGCGTTGTTGCGGGAGGGTGGCCCTACGAGCAGTACTTC. Its protein product is CSVVAGGWPYEQYF.

This clone showed up just a few times. The rearrangement uses TRBV18 and TRBJ1-1; tentative D call: TRBD1 (5 bases). The V end lost 5 bases, the J end lost 1 base, and 8 bases lay between the germline ends. The CDR3 has 13 amino acids. Looked up from germline, CDR1 is KGHSH and CDR2 is LQKENI. Here the CDR3 reads CASSSDRNTEAFF. The CDR3 DNA sequence: TGTGCCAGCTCATCCGACAGGAACACTGAAGCTTTCTTT.

V gene TRBV21-1 combines with J gene TRBJ1-1. TRBV21-1 is classified as a pseudogene. This CDR3 is built from 16 residues. CDR3 in DNA: TGTGCCAGCAGCAACCACATCGGACAGCGGGACCCTGAAGCTTTCTTT. This sequence encodes CASSNHIGQRDPEAFF.

This clone appeared a single time. The chain has TRBV24-1 and TRBJ2-3, with D tentatively TRBD2 (5 bases). Germline loops: CDR1 KGHDR, CDR2 SFDVKD. This CDR3 has 14 residues. V was pared by 5 bases and J by 2 bases, with 10 bases between. CDR3 sequence (DNA): TGTGCCACCAGTGGCGACGGGATCACAGATACGCAGTATTTT. Protein sequence: CATSGDGITDTQYF.

The chain is built from TRBV5-1 and TRBJ1-2; the D gene is possibly TRBD1 (5 bases). CDR1 is SGHRS, CDR2 YFSETQ, per germline. The length of the CDR3 is 15 residues. Trimming removed 3 bases at V and 4 bases at J, with 16 bases between. CDR3 region: CASSYPAQGSYGYTF. CDR3 nucleotide sequence: TGCGCCAGCAGCTATCCGGCGCAGGGAAGCTATGGCTACACCTTC.

This chain links TRBV5-4 with TRBJ2-7; D is perhaps TRBD2 (7 bases). The germline V gene encodes CDR1 SGHNT and CDR2 YYREEE (reference sequence). V lost 1 base and J 1 base, leaving 12 bases between the germline ends. The CDR3 sequence is 15 residues long. CDR3 region: CASSLRGGGSYEQYF. The CDR3 nucleotides are TGTGCCAGCAGCTTGCGGGGAGGGGGATCCTACGAGCAGTACTTC.

V gene TRBV7-9 combines with J gene TRBJ1-2; 8 bases map to TRBD1. V lost 5 bases to trimming and J lost 6 bases; unmatched junction nucleotides: 11. The CDR3 extends over 15 amino acids. Germline CDR1 SEHNR, CDR2 FQNEAQ (reference sequence). The CDR3 DNA is TGTGCCAGCAGCCGGGGACAACAGGGGGTTAATGGCTACACCTTC. This encodes CASSRGQQGVNGYTF.

V usage is TRBV2 and J usage is TRBJ1-1, with TRBD1 matching 7 bases. The CDR3 covers 13 residues. The V gene's germline CDR1 is SNHLY and CDR2 FYNNEI. The J segment lost 8 bases and the V segment lost 4 bases, leaving 7 bases of the junction unmatched. The CDR3 DNA reads as TGTGCCAGCAGTGGACAGGGTACCGCCGAAGCTTTCTTT. Amino acid sequence: CASSGQGTAEAFF.

Only a few counts were recorded for this clone. The chain couples TRBV5-1 to TRBJ2-1; D possibly corresponds to TRBD2 (6 bases). Between the trimmed V and J ends, which lost 4 bases and 6 bases, there was a span of 17 bases. This CDR3 has 15 amino acids. Germline V lookup: CDR1 SGHRS, CDR2 YFSETQ. CDR3 in amino acids: CASSPPLGLSNEQFF. The CDR3 region has the DNA TGCGCCAGCAGCCCCCCGCTCGGACTAAGCAATGAGCAGTTCTTC.

The chain has TRBV5-1 and TRBJ2-3; 8 positions agree with TRBD2. Per the germline V gene, CDR1 is SGHRS and CDR2 is YFSETQ. Trimming took 2 bases from V and 2 from J; bases not matched to a gene: 4. The CDR3 is made up of 15 amino acids. CDR3 bases: TGCGCCAGCAGCTTCAGCGGGGGTTTCACAGATACGCAGTATTTT. Amino acid sequence: CASSFSGGFTDTQYF.

This chain links TRBV7-9 with TRBJ2-1, with D uncertain. CDR1 and CDR2 from the germline V gene are SEHNR and FQNEAQ (reference sequence). This CDR3 is built from 12 residues. V lost 5 bases to trimming and J lost 5 bases, with 7 bases between them. CDR3 nucleotides: TGTGCCAGCAGCCCCCGAGACAATGAGCAGTTCTTC. Translation gives CASSPRDNEQFF. Together with reference TRBV7-9 and TRBJ2-1, the CDR3 gives the full variable domain: DTGVSQNPRHKITKRGQNVTFRCDPISEHNRLYWYRQTLGQGPEFLTYFQNEAQLEKSRLLSDRFSAERPKGSFSTLEIQRTEQGDSAMYLCASSPRDNEQFFGPGTRLTVL.

The chain has TRBV27 and TRBJ2-1, with 8 positions matching TRBD2. CDR1 and CDR2 from the germline V gene are MNHEY and SMNVEV (reference sequence). V shed 1 base, J shed 1 base, and the junction held 3 bases outside the gene matches. The length of the CDR3 is 16 residues. CDR3 protein: CASSLLAGLSYNEQFF. CDR3 coding DNA: TGTGCCAGCAGTTTATTAGCGGGATTGTCCTACAATGAGCAGTTCTTC.